This entry lists 19 T cell receptor beta chains sequenced from one sample in a study of blood T cell repertoires in COVID-19. Libraries were prepared by immunoSEQ multiplex PCR; TCRdb keeps only in-frame clonotypes and omits some of them. The repertoire includes roughly 250,000 clones, roughly 91% of them detected once, and 2% to 2.5% sits in the top ten. The sequenced material came from PBMCs or T cells enriched from blood (not recorded which). These receptors originate from a woman aged 40 to 50 with acute COVID-19.

The V call is TRBV15, the J call TRBJ1-1; D possibly corresponds to TRBD1 (5 bases). Germline-derived CDR1 and CDR2 are LNHNV and YYDKDF (reference sequence). The CDR3 contains 13 residues. The V gene lost 0 bases and the J gene lost 8 bases, with 10 bases spanning the gap. The CDR3 coding sequence is TGTGCCACCAGCAGAGACCTAAACAGGGAAGCTTTCTTT. It is translated as CATSRDLNREAFF.

The chain employs TRBV29-1 and TRBJ1-1; tentatively, D is TRBD1 (5 bases). Looked up from germline, CDR1 is SQVTM and CDR2 is ANQGSEA. Trimming removed 2 bases at V and 3 bases at J, with 13 bases between. There are 14 residues in the CDR3. The CDR3 is CSVESSAGDTEAFF. Written as DNA, the CDR3 is TGCAGCGTTGAATCCTCGGCGGGGGACACTGAAGCTTTCTTT.

This clone is labeled medium-sized. The CDR3 sequence is CASSHGPLRTGGGYTF. The DNA of the CDR3 is TGCGCCAGCAGCCATGGCCCCTTAAGGACAGGGGGTGGCTACACCTTC. This chain joins TRBV4-1 and TRBJ1-2; 10 nucleotides match TRBD1. V was clipped by 3 bases and J by 7 bases; unmatched bases: 11. Germline loops: CDR1 MGHRA, CDR2 YSYEKL. CDR3 length equals 16 residues.

The chain combines TRBV6-1 with TRBJ1-6, with 7 bases lining up with TRBD1. CDR3 length equals 15 residues. V was pared by 1 base and J by 5 bases, with 2 bases of the junction left unmatched. Germline CDR1 reads MNHNS; CDR2 reads SASEGT. Here the CDR3 reads CASSEGQGDNSPLHF. The CDR3 DNA is TGTGCCAGCAGTGAAGGGCAGGGGGATAATTCACCCCTCCACTTT.

The rearrangement uses TRBV5-1 and TRBJ2-7, with 7 bases matching TRBD1. Germline V gives CDR1 SGHRS, CDR2 YFSETQ. The CDR3 runs 13 residues. Germline trimming cut 4 bases from V and 7 bases from J; bases unmatched to any gene: 8. CDR3 in amino acids: CASSPQGNGEQYF. In nucleotides, the CDR3 is TGCGCCAGCAGCCCACAGGGGAATGGGGAGCAGTACTTC.

The chain combines TRBV9 with TRBJ2-5; 9 bases align to TRBD2. Germline V gives CDR1 SGDLS, CDR2 YYNGEE. The V gene end was trimmed by 3 bases and the J gene end by 4 bases; junction bases not matched to a gene: 4. This CDR3 comprises 14 residues. Here the CDR3 reads CASSAGTSTETQYF. CDR3 DNA: TGTGCCAGCAGCGCCGGGACTAGCACAGAGACCCAGTACTTC. Full variable domain (outside the CDR3, taken from reference TRBV9 and TRBJ2-5): DSGVTQTPKHLITATGQRVTLRCSPRSGDLSVYWYQQSLDQGLQFLIQYYNGEERAKGNILERFSAQQFPDLHSELNLSSLELGDSALYFCASSAGTSTETQYFGPGTRLLVL.

This chain connects TRBV2 to TRBJ1-6, with TRBD1 matching over 7 bases. The CDR3 consists of 14 residues. With V trimmed by 5 bases and J by 9 bases, 7 bases remained unmatched. Looked up from germline, CDR1 is SNHLY and CDR2 is FYNNEI. CDR3 sequence: CASSPQGISSPLHF. Written as DNA, the CDR3 is TGTGCCAGCAGTCCACAGGGGATAAGTTCACCCCTCCACTTT.

The chain is built from TRBV5-1 and TRBJ1-6, with a weak D call TRBD1 (5 bases). The CDR3 sequence is 14 residues long. Germline V gene lookup returns CDR1 SGHRS and CDR2 YFSETQ. Trimming stripped 0 bases from V and 5 bases from J, with 6 bases between. The CDR3 spells CASSLGQNNSPLHF. DNA of the CDR3: TGCGCCAGCAGCTTGGGACAGAATAATTCACCCCTCCACTTT.

CDR3 region: CASSLTRDSYGYTF. The CDR3 DNA sequence: TGTGCCAGCAGCCTAACCCGGGACAGCTATGGCTACACCTTC. The chain couples TRBV11-3 to TRBJ1-2, with 7 bases that match TRBD1. Per germline, CDR1 SGHNT and CDR2 YENEEA. After removal of 5 bases from V and 4 bases from J, the junction contained 7 bases not matched to a gene. The CDR3 is made up of 14 amino acids.

The chain uses TRBV4-1 and TRBJ1-2, with TRBD1 matching 9 bases. Trimming removed 2 bases from V and 7 bases from J; junction bases left unmatched: 11. Germline CDR1 MGHRA, CDR2 YSYEKL. This CDR3 contains 16 residues. CDR3 DNA: TGCGCCAGCAGCCAATATCCGGGACAGGGTAATTCTGGCTACACCTTC. Its protein is CASSQYPGQGNSGYTF.

The gene calls are TRBV3-1 (or the pseudogene TRBV3-2) and TRBJ1-4; a possible D gene is TRBD1 (5 bases). Germline CDR1 reads LGHDT; CDR2 reads YNNKEL (reference sequence). The CDR3 loop spans 14 amino acids. The V end lost 6 bases, the J end lost 4 bases, and 12 bases lay between the germline ends. As DNA, the CDR3 is TGTGCCAGCAGGTCTCAGGGTGGTAATGAAAAACTGTTTTTT. The encoded protein is CASRSQGGNEKLFF.

V is TRBV7-9 and J is TRBJ1-4; D ambiguous. Per the germline V gene, CDR1 is SEHNR and CDR2 is FQNEAQ (reference sequence). Trimming took 1 base from V and 1 from J, leaving 4 bases between them. The CDR3 extends over 14 amino acids. CDR3 in amino acids: CASSLGVTNEKLFF. CDR3 nucleotides: TGTGCCAGCAGCTTAGGAGTAACTAATGAAAAACTGTTTTTT.

The chain uses TRBV6-5 and TRBJ2-5, with TRBD2 as a possible D gene (5 bases). The CDR3 has 14 residues. Germline lookup yields CDR1 MNHEY and CDR2 SVGAGI. V was clipped by 0 bases and J by 3 bases, with 8 bases between them. The chain's CDR3 is CASSYSSGKETQYF. The CDR3 DNA sequence: TGTGCCAGCAGTTACTCTTCCGGGAAAGAGACCCAGTACTTC.

V gene TRBV5-4 combines with J gene TRBJ2-7; 7 nucleotides line up with TRBD2. Germline CDR1 SGHNT, CDR2 YYREEE (reference sequence). The J segment lost 1 base and the V segment lost 4 bases, leaving 11 bases of the junction unmatched. This CDR3 has 16 residues. CDR3 amino acids: CASSPRGSGASYEQYF. In nucleotides, the CDR3 is TGTGCCAGCAGCCCCCGGGGAAGCGGGGCGTCCTACGAGCAGTACTTC.

The chain has TRBV5-1 and TRBJ1-2; tentatively, D is TRBD1 (5 bases). With 4 bases removed from V and 3 bases from J, the gap between germline ends came to 13 bases. Germline lookup yields CDR1 SGHRS and CDR2 YFSETQ. The CDR3 consists of 14 residues. The CDR3 DNA reads as TGCGCCAGCAGCCGGGGACTGCGGGACTATGGCTACACCTTC. Protein product: CASSRGLRDYGYTF.

The V call is TRBV5-1, the J call TRBJ2-3, with 10 nucleotides matching TRBD2. With 2 bases clipped from V and 2 bases from J, the junction kept 5 bases outside the gene matches. There are 16 residues in the CDR3. Per germline, CDR1 SGHRS and CDR2 YFSETQ. The CDR3 DNA follows: TGCGCCAGCAGCTTAAAAGCGGGAGGGCTCACAGATACGCAGTATTTT. It translates to CASSLKAGGLTDTQYF. The full variable domain, with the rest looked up from reference TRBV5-1 and TRBJ2-3, is KAGVTQTPRYLIKTRGQQVTLSCSPISGHRSVSWYQQTPGQGLQFLFEYFSETQRNKGNFPGRFSGRQFSNSRSEMNVSTLELGDSALYLCASSLKAGGLTDTQYFGPGTRLTVL.

The chain joins TRBV11-2 to TRBJ2-3; unclear D gene. This CDR3 spans 15 amino acids. Germline-derived CDR1 and CDR2 are SGHAT and FQNNGV. Trimming shortened V by 2 bases and J by 1 base, and 10 bases separated the two germline ends. CDR3 protein: CASSLPVAGTDTQYF. CDR3 coding DNA: TGTGCCAGCAGCTTACCCGTGGCCGGCACAGATACGCAGTATTTT.

The chain combines TRBV5-1 with TRBJ1-4; 8 bases are shared with TRBD1. This CDR3 is built from 14 residues. CDR1 is SGHRS and CDR2 is YFSETQ in the germline V gene. V gave up 2 bases and J gave up 7 bases; unmatched junction bases: 4. The CDR3 here is CASSFGQGGEKLFF. The DNA for the CDR3 is TGCGCCAGCAGCTTTGGACAGGGAGGTGAAAAACTGTTTTTT.

This chain links TRBV7-3 with TRBJ1-3; 10 bases map to TRBD1. Germline CDR1 and CDR2: SGHTA and FQGTGA. CDR3 length: 13 amino acids. The junction had 2 bases not matched to a gene; V was cut back by 4 bases and J by 8 bases. CDR3 bases: TGTGCCAGCAGCTACGGACAGGGGGACACCATATATTTT. This sequence encodes CASSYGQGDTIYF. Looking up the rest from reference TRBV7-3 and TRBJ1-3 gives the full variable domain: GAGVSQTPSNKVTEKGKYVELRCDPISGHTALYWYRQSLGQGPEFLIYFQGTGAADDSGLPNDRFFAVRPEGSVSTLKIQRTERGDSAVYLCASSYGQGDTIYFGEGSWLTVV.